The 27 T cell receptor beta chains in this list originate from one sample, sequenced in a study of blood T cell repertoires in COVID-19. Using immunoSEQ multiplex PCR, the repertoire was profiled, and TCRdb retains in-frame clones only, with some absent. Altogether some 120,000 clones are present, roughly nine tenths being singletons, with the ten largest covering under 4.5%. The sample was peripheral blood. All receptors come from a man aged 45 to 65 with active COVID-19.

The J gene is TRBJ1-1, the V gene TRBV6-4; a possible D gene is TRBD1 (5 bases). The CDR3 is made up of 12 amino acids. V was shortened by 10 bases and J by 8 bases, with 17 bases between the two germline ends. Germline loops: CDR1 MRHNA, CDR2 SNTAGT. CDR3 nucleotide sequence: TGTGCCATCGATGTGAACAAGGGGGAAGCTTTCTTT. Translating it yields CAIDVNKGEAFF.

The CDR3 loop is CASSRQGAPGETQYF. The CDR3, as DNA: TGTGCCAGCAGCAGACAGGGGGCGCCCGGAGAGACCCAGTACTTC. The chain uses TRBV14 and TRBJ2-5, with 10 bases fitting TRBD1. The junction had 7 bases not matched to a gene; V was cut back by 5 bases and J by 4 bases. Germline CDR1 is SGHDN and CDR2 is FVKESK. The CDR3 length is 15 residues.

As DNA, the CDR3 is TGTGCCAGTAGTATTATGACAGGGAGTCAGCCCCAGCATTTT. It is translated as CASSIMTGSQPQHF. The rearrangement joins TRBV19 to TRBJ1-5; 7 bases are shared with TRBD1. Germline V CDR1 and CDR2: LNHDA, SQIVND (reference sequence). CDR3 length equals 14 residues. After removal of 3 bases from V and 6 bases from J, the junction contained 5 bases not matched to a gene.

The J gene is TRBJ2-2, the V gene TRBV18, with no clear D. Germline V gives CDR1 KGHSH, CDR2 LQKENI. The CDR3 runs to 15 residues. With 8 bases removed from V and 1 base from J, the gap between germline ends came to 14 bases. The CDR3 is CASVPLGGNTGELFF. The CDR3 DNA follows: TGTGCCAGCGTCCCCCTAGGCGGGAACACCGGGGAGCTGTTTTTT.

The chain uses TRBV30 and TRBJ2-3; 9 bases match TRBD2. CDR3 length: 16 residues. V lost 1 base, J lost 1 base, and 6 bases stayed unmatched. The germline V gene has CDR1 GTSNPN and CDR2 SVGIG (reference sequence). The CDR3 coding sequence is TGTGCCTGGAGTGGCTTAGCGGGAGCTGGCACAGATACGCAGTATTTT. It encodes CAWSGLAGAGTDTQYF.

The rearrangement links TRBV5-8 to TRBJ2-1; D perhaps matches TRBD1 (6 bases). CDR1 SGHTS and CDR2 YDEGEE come from the germline V gene. CDR3 length equals 16 residues. The V end was cut by 4 bases, the J end by 5 bases, with 19 bases between. The DNA for the CDR3 is TGTGCCAGCAGCCTTCACCGGGACATACTAGACAATGAGCAGTTCTTC. Translation: CASSLHRDILDNEQFF. The whole variable domain, filled in from reference TRBV5-8 and TRBJ2-1, reads EAGVTQSPTHLIKTRGQQATLRCSPISGHTSVYWYQQALGLGLQFLLWYDEGEERNRGNFPPRFSGRQFPNYSSELNVNALELEDSALYLCASSLHRDILDNEQFFGPGTRLTVL.

A single count supports this clone. The CDR3: CASGRRDYGYTF. In DNA, the CDR3 is TGTGCCAGCGGACGGAGGGACTATGGCTACACCTTC. The chain joins TRBV7-9 to TRBJ1-2; no clear D gene. Trimming took 8 bases from V and 3 from J, leaving 10 bases between them. In germline, CDR1 is SEHNR, CDR2 FQNEAQ (reference sequence). This CDR3 region has 12 residues. The full variable domain, completed using reference TRBV7-9 and TRBJ1-2, is DTGVSQNPRHKITKRGQNVTFRCDPISEHNRLYWYRQTLGQGPEFLTYFQNEAQLEKSRLLSDRFSAERPKGSFSTLEIQRTEQGDSAMYLCASGRRDYGYTFGSGTRLTVV.

The chain has TRBV4-1 and TRBJ2-4, with D perhaps TRBD2 (5 bases). The V end was cut by 0 bases, the J end by 1 base, with 25 bases between. The CDR3 runs to 21 residues. Germline V gene lookup returns CDR1 MGHRA and CDR2 YSYEKL. The CDR3, as DNA: TGCGCCAGCAGCCAAGATAGGGCTGCGGTGACTAAAAGGGTGGCCAAAAACATTCAGTACTTC. As protein: CASSQDRAAVTKRVAKNIQYF.

This clone has only one observation. The chain employs TRBV14 and TRBJ1-1; no reliable D call. In germline, CDR1 is SGHDN, CDR2 FVKESK. The CDR3 sequence is 14 residues long. V lost 4 bases and J 0 bases, leaving 9 bases between the germline ends. The CDR3 DNA follows: TGTGCCAGCAGCCTTCCGGGGATGAACACTGAAGCTTTCTTT. Translated: CASSLPGMNTEAFF.

The rearrangement uses TRBV3-1 (or the pseudogene TRBV3-2) and TRBJ1-1; no firm D call. Per the germline V gene, CDR1 is LGHDT and CDR2 is YNNKEL (reference sequence). V was cut by 0 bases and J by 0 bases, with 11 bases left in between. This CDR3 is 16 amino acids long. The chain's CDR3 is CASSQDRGGMNTEAFF. The CDR3 DNA is TGTGCCAGCAGCCAAGATCGCGGAGGGATGAACACTGAAGCTTTCTTT.

The CDR3 nucleotides read TGTGCCAGCAGCTTCGACAGGGGGCGCGTGGCCCTCCACTTT. This sequence encodes CASSFDRGRVALHF. J is TRBJ1-6 and V is TRBV6-5; TRBD1 matches at 10 bases. The CDR3 has 14 residues. CDR1 and CDR2 from the germline V gene are MNHEY and SVGAGI. Trimming at V came to 6 bases and at J to 14 bases, leaving 10 bases not matched to a gene.

The CDR3 sequence: CASSPGTGGPMREKLFF. The CDR3 DNA follows: TGTGCCAGCAGCCCCGGGACGGGGGGTCCTATGCGTGAAAAACTGTTTTTT. V and J are TRBV9 and TRBJ1-4; weak D call: TRBD1 (5 bases). Germline V CDR1 and CDR2: SGDLS, YYNGEE. This CDR3 is 17 amino acids long. V was trimmed by 4 bases and J by 7 bases, leaving 23 bases between them.

This clone was found once. V gene TRBV9 combines with J gene TRBJ2-1, with D maybe TRBD2 (6 bases). CDR1 is SGDLS, CDR2 YYNGEE, per germline. Trimming removed 2 bases at V and 0 bases at J, with 9 bases between. This CDR3 spans 15 amino acids. This CDR3 is CASSVGGNSYNEQFF. As DNA, the CDR3 is TGTGCCAGCAGCGTGGGAGGAAACTCCTACAATGAGCAGTTCTTC. Drawing the rest from reference TRBV9 and TRBJ2-1, the complete variable domain is DSGVTQTPKHLITATGQRVTLRCSPRSGDLSVYWYQQSLDQGLQFLIQYYNGEERAKGNILERFSAQQFPDLHSELNLSSLELGDSALYFCASSVGGNSYNEQFFGPGTRLTVL.

The chain has TRBV3-1 (or the pseudogene TRBV3-2) and TRBJ1-6, with TRBD1 matching 10 bases. CDR3 length: 14 amino acids. J lost 10 bases, V lost 6 bases, and 6 bases had no gene match. Germline V lookup: CDR1 LGHDT, CDR2 YNNKEL (reference sequence). DNA of the CDR3: TGTGCCAGCAGTCACGGGACAGGGGAGTCACCCCTCCACTTT. Protein product: CASSHGTGESPLHF.

V gene TRBV10-3 combines with J gene TRBJ2-1; D remains unclear. This CDR3 has 13 amino acids. Trimming shortened V by 2 bases and J by 2 bases, and 4 bases separated the two germline ends. The germline gives CDR1 ENHRY, CDR2 SYGVKD. The CDR3 sequence is CAISETAYNEQFF. The CDR3 bases are TGTGCCATCAGTGAGACAGCCTACAATGAGCAGTTCTTC.

This clone was recorded only once. The chain couples TRBV20-1 to TRBJ2-7, with D possibly matching TRBD1 (6 bases). The CDR3 has 15 amino acids. V was cut by 3 bases and J by 2 bases, with 17 bases left in between. Germline CDR1 reads DFQATT; CDR2 reads SNEGSKA (reference sequence). The CDR3 protein is CSASGGRDTTYEQYF. For the CDR3, the DNA is TGCAGTGCTAGTGGGGGCCGGGACACGACCTACGAGCAGTACTTC.

The J gene is TRBJ2-2, the V gene TRBV24-1; perhaps TRBD2 as D (6 bases). Germline-derived CDR1 and CDR2 are KGHDR and SFDVKD. With 10 bases removed from V and 8 bases from J, the gap between germline ends came to 19 bases. CDR3 length: 14 residues. CDR3 loop: CATQKGGWEGELFF. CDR3 DNA sequence: TGTGCCACTCAAAAGGGAGGCTGGGAAGGGGAGCTGTTTTTT.

This chain connects TRBV7-9 to TRBJ2-7; possible D gene TRBD2, 6 bases. V gave up 3 bases and J gave up 6 bases, with 12 bases separating them. From germline, CDR1 is SEHNR and CDR2 FQNEAQ (reference sequence). This CDR3 is 13 amino acids long. The CDR3, as DNA: TGTGCCAGCAGCTTGAAGGTGGAGGGCGAGCAGTACGTC. As protein: CASSLKVEGEQYV.

This chain connects TRBV3-1 (or the pseudogene TRBV3-2) to TRBJ1-1, with D possibly matching TRBD1 (6 bases). V shed 1 base and J shed 8 bases, with 11 bases lying between them. CDR1 is LGHDT and CDR2 is YNNKEL in the germline V gene (reference sequence). The length of the CDR3 is 13 residues. This CDR3 is CASSQAFRGEAFF. CDR3 DNA sequence: TGTGCCAGCAGCCAAGCGTTCAGGGGCGAAGCTTTCTTT.

The chain combines TRBV5-4 with TRBJ2-5; 7 nucleotides line up with TRBD1. The CDR3 sequence is 14 residues long. V trimming: 0 bases; J trimming: 3 bases; junction bases outside the gene matches: 2. The germline gives CDR1 SGHNT, CDR2 YYREEE (reference sequence). The CDR3 sequence is CASSLGTGKETQYF. The CDR3 nucleotides are TGTGCCAGCAGCTTGGGGACAGGAAAAGAGACCCAGTACTTC.

J is TRBJ1-1 and V is TRBV19, with 9 positions matching TRBD1. Germline V gene lookup returns CDR1 LNHDA and CDR2 SQIVND (reference sequence). This CDR3 region has 14 residues. V lost 6 bases, J lost 10 bases, and 12 bases stayed unmatched. The CDR3 protein is CASSPRDRVPRAFF. DNA for the CDR3: TGTGCCAGTAGCCCAAGGGACAGGGTACCCCGAGCTTTCTTT.

This chain connects TRBV5-6 to TRBJ1-3; the match to TRBD1 covers 8 bases. The CDR3 has 16 amino acids. Germline CDR1 SGHDT, CDR2 YYEEEE. With 5 bases clipped from V and 1 base from J, the junction kept 8 bases outside the gene matches. DNA for the CDR3: TGTGCCAGCAGAGTGTGGCAGGGGGCGTCTGGAAACACCATATATTTT. It translates to CASRVWQGASGNTIYF.

V is TRBV18 and J is TRBJ2-3, with 11 bases fitting TRBD2. Trimming removed 2 bases from V and 2 bases from J; junction bases left unmatched: 6. CDR3 size: 17 residues. CDR1 and CDR2 from the germline V gene are KGHSH and LQKENI. CDR3 loop: CASSPLATSGTTDTQYF. In nucleotides, the CDR3 is TGTGCCAGCTCACCATTGGCGACTAGCGGGACCACAGATACGCAGTATTTT.

The DNA of the CDR3 is TGTGCCAGCAGTGAAGCGGCAGTTCACGGAAACACCATATATTTT. Its protein is CASSEAAVHGNTIYF. This chain uses TRBV6-1 with TRBJ1-3; the D is unclear. The CDR3 consists of 15 residues. Germline values: CDR1 MNHNS, CDR2 SASEGT. Trimming pared 0 bases from V and 4 bases from J, leaving 10 bases between.

This clone was seen only once. The genes are TRBV27 and TRBJ2-5, with TRBD1 as a possible D gene (5 bases). The V end lost 5 bases, the J end lost 5 bases, and 12 bases lay between the germline ends. Germline values: CDR1 MNHEY, CDR2 SMNVEV (reference sequence). The CDR3 is 13 residues long. CDR3 bases: TGTGCCAGCAGTGCACCCCCAGGGGAGACCCAGTACTTC. Its translation is CASSAPPGETQYF.

The chain couples TRBV9 to TRBJ2-6; a possible D gene is TRBD1 (6 bases). The length of the CDR3 is 15 residues. Germline V gene lookup returns CDR1 SGDLS and CDR2 YYNGEE. Trimming took 1 base from V and 1 from J, leaving 6 bases between them. The CDR3 bases are TGTGCCAGCAGCGTACAGGGGTCTGGGGCCAACGTCCTGACTTTC. Its protein is CASSVQGSGANVLTF.

J is TRBJ2-3 and V is TRBV4-2; D uncertain. Per the germline V gene, CDR1 is LGHNA and CDR2 is YNFKEQ. V lost 0 bases, J lost 6 bases, and 13 bases lay in between. The CDR3 totals 15 residues. For the CDR3, the DNA is TGTGCCAGCAGCCAAGATGAGATGAACTCGGATACGCAGTATTTT. This gives the protein CASSQDEMNSDTQYF.